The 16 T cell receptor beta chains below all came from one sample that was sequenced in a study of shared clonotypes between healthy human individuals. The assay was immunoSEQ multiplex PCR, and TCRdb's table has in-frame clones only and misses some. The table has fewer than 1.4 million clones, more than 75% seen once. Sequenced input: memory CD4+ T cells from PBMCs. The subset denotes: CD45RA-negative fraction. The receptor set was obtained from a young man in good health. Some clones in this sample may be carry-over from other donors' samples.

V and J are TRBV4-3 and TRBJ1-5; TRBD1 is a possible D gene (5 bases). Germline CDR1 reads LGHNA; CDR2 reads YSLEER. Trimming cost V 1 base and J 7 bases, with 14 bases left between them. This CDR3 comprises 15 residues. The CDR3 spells CASSQARGLGQPQHF. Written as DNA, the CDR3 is TGCGCCAGCAGCCAAGCGAGGGGCTTGGGGCAGCCCCAGCATTTT.

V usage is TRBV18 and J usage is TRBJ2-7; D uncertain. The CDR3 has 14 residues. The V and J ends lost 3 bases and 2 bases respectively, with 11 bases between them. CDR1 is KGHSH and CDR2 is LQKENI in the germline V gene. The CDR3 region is CASSPSAQTYEQYF. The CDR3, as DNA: TGTGCCAGCTCACCCTCGGCCCAGACCTACGAGCAGTACTTC.

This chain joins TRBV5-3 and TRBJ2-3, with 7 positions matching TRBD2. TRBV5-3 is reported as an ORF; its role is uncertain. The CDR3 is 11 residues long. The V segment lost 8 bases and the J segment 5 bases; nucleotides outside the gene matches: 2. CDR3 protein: CASREGDTQYF. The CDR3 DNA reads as TGTGCCAGCAGGGAGGGAGATACGCAGTATTTT.

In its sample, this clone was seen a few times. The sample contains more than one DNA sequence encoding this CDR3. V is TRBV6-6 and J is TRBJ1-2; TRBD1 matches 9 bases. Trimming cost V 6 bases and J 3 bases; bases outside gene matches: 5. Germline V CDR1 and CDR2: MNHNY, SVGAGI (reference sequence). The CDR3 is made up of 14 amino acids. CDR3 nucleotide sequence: TGTGCCAGCAGGCCCGGACAGGGGCACTATGGCTACACCTTC. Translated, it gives CASRPGQGHYGYTF.

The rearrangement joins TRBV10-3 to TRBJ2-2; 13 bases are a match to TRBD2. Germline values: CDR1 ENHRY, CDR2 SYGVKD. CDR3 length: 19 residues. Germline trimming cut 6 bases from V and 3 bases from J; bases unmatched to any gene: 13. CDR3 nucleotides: TGTGCCATCAGGGGGGAGGGACTAGCGGGACCACGGGACACCGGGGAGCTGTTTTTT. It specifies CAIRGEGLAGPRDTGELFF.

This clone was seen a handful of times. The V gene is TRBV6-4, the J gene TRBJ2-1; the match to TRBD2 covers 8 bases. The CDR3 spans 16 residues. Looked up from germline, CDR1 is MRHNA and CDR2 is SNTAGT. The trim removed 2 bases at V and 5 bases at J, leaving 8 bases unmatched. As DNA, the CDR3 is TGTGCCAGCAGTGACACCGGGACTAGACTTAACAATGAGCAGTTCTTC. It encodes CASSDTGTRLNNEQFF.

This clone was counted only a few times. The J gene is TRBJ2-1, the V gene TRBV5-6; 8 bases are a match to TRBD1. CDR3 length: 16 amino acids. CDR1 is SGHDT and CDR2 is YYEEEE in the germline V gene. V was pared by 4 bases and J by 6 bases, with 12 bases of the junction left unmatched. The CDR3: CASSKPGGKKRNEQFF. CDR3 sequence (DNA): TGTGCCAGCAGCAAACCAGGGGGCAAAAAACGCAATGAGCAGTTCTTC.

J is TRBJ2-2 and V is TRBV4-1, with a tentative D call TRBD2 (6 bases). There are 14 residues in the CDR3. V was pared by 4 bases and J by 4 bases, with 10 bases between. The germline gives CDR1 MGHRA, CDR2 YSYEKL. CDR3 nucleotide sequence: TGCGCCAGCAGCCCCCTAGCGACCACCGGGGAGCTGTTTTTT. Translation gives CASSPLATTGELFF.

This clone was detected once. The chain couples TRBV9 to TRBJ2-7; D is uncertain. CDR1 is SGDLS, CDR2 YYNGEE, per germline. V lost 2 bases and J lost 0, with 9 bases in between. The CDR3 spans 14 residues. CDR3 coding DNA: TGTGCCAGCAGCGTGTCGACGGACTCCTACGAGCAGTACTTC. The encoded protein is CASSVSTDSYEQYF.

In nucleotides, the CDR3 is TGTGCCAGCAGTTCTCCTAGCGGGAGGGGCGACGAGCAGTACTTC. Translation gives CASSSPSGRGDEQYF. The V call is TRBV6-5, the J call TRBJ2-7, with 12 bases that match TRBD2. Per the germline V gene, CDR1 is MNHEY and CDR2 is SVGAGI. V lost 4 bases and J lost 5; bases outside the gene matches: 6. The CDR3 is 15 amino acids.

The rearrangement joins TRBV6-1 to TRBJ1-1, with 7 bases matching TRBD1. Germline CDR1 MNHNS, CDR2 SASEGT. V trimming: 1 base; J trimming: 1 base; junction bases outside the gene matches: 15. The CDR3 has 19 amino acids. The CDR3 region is CASSEGGVDRLGRNTEAFF. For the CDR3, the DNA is TGTGCCAGCAGTGAAGGGGGCGTGGACAGGCTCGGTAGGAACACTGAAGCTTTCTTT.

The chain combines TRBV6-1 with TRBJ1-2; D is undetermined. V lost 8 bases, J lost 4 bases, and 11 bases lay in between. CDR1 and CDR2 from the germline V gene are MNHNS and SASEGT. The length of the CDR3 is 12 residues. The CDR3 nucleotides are TGTGCCAGCGGCATTGAGCCCTATGGCTACACCTTC. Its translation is CASGIEPYGYTF.

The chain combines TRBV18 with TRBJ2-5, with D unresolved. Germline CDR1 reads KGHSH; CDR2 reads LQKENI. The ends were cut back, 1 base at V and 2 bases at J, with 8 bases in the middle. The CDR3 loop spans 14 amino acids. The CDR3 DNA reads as TGTGCCAGCTCACCACAATACAGTCAAGAGACCCAGTACTTC. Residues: CASSPQYSQETQYF.

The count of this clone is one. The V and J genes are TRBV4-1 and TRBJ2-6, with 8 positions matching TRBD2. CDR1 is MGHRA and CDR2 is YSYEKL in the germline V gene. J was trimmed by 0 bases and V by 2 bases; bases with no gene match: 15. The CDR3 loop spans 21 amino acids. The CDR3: CASSQFSRTSLTYSGANVLTF. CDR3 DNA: TGCGCCAGCAGCCAATTTTCCCGGACTAGCCTTACTTACTCTGGGGCCAACGTCCTGACTTTC.

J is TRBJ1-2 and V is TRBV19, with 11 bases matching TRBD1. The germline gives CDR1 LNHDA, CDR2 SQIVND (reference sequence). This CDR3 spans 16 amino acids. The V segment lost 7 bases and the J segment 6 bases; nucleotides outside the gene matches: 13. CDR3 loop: CASTLRDRGISDGYTF. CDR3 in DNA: TGTGCCAGTACCCTCCGGGACAGGGGGATCAGCGATGGCTACACCTTC.

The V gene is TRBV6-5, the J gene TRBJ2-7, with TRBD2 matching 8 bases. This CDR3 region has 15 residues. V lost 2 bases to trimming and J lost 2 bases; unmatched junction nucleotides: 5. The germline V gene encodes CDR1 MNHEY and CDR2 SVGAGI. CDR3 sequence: CASSYDGRAPYEQYF. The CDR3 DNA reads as TGTGCCAGCAGTTACGACGGGAGGGCCCCCTACGAGCAGTACTTC.